The sequence of this T cell receptor (beta chain) was determined in a study of breast tumors, draining lymph nodes, adjacent tissues. Whole-study findings and limits: Luminal-like breast cancer showed significantly higher tumor–nontumor repertoire similarity than basal-like. Tumors had less TCR diversity than lymph nodes, more than nontumor tissue. Tumor T cell lymph node origin was a supported hypothesis, not proven.

Samples came from axillary lymph nodes draining the breast cancer. This clonotype was detected many times. The antigen is undetermined. Compared with germline, one end of the junction differs, possibly owing to a read error. The CDR3 has 15 amino acids. CDR1 MNHEY and CDR2 SVGEGT come from the germline V gene. TCRdb redid the calling of the multiplex PCR reads with MiXCR, one entry per CDR3 protein. Among 65,000 to 80,000 distinct CDR3 sequences listed, approximately 19% were seen once. V is TRBV6-2 or TRBV6-3 and J is TRBJ2-7; D may be TRBD1 or TRBD2 (5 bases each). This TCR came from a female donor with breast cancer. Some clones in this sample may be carry-over from other donors' samples. The sample taken for sequencing was axillary lymph node tissue. The DNA for the CDR3 is TGTGCCAGCAGTCACTCGGGGCACAGCTCCTACGAGCAGTACTTC. It is translated as CASSHSGHSSYEQYF.